This T cell receptor beta chain was profiled in a study of T cell responses to AZD1222 COVID-19 vaccine. Assay: immunoSEQ multiplex PCR; the TCRdb copy retains only in-frame clones and omits some. The data contain 150,000 or so clones, 75% to 90% of them seen just once; the ten biggest clones take up roughly 6.9%. This receptor was obtained from an adult who had recovered from COVID-19. The sample was peripheral blood, taken after recovery from COVID-19.

The CDR3: CASSLVTGSSTDTQYF. CDR3 bases: TGCGCCAGCAGCTTGGTTACAGGTTCTAGCACAGATACGCAGTATTTT. The rearrangement uses TRBV5-1 and TRBJ2-3; possibly TRBD1 for D (5 bases). Germline V gene data show CDR1 as SGHRS and CDR2 as YFSETQ. The CDR3 is 16 residues long. V was shortened by 0 bases and J by 0 bases, with 11 bases between the two germline ends.